In its sample, the clone carrying this T cell receptor (beta chain) was seen once. As yet, its antigen is unknown. The data stem from a study of graft-versus-host responses after intestinal transplantation. Here immunoSEQ multiplex PCR was the method, and the copy in TCRdb shows in-frame clones only, minus some. Of 80,000 to 100,000 clones listed, roughly 90% are singletons. This specimen was unstimulated CD4+ T cells sorted from spleen or lymph node cells, taken before intestinal transplant. This clonotype was sampled from a human donor who received an intestinal transplant.

DNA of the CDR3: TGTGCCTGGAGTGTAGGACAGCTGTCATCTGGAAACACCATATATTTT. This codes for CAWSVGQLSSGNTIYF. The chain joins TRBV30 to TRBJ1-3, with a tentative D call TRBD1 (6 bases). Germline-derived CDR1 and CDR2 are GTSNPN and SVGIG (reference sequence). CDR3 size: 16 residues. Trimming pared 0 bases from V and 1 base from J, leaving 13 bases between.